The next 9 T cell receptor beta chains were all read from a single sample in a study of graft-versus-host responses after intestinal transplantation. Assay: immunoSEQ multiplex PCR; the TCRdb copy retains only in-frame clones and omits some. This sample has about 86,000 clones; about nine tenths occur once, and the top ten carry more than 0.25%. Antigen specificity for these receptors is unknown. The source was unstimulated CD4+ T cells sorted from spleen or lymph node cells, collected before transplant. These receptors were obtained from a human donor who was the organ donor for an intestinal transplant.

For this clone: At one end the junction does not follow the germline gene, possibly because of a read error. V is TRBV7-7 and J is TRBJ2-7; 7 bases align to TRBD1. The CDR3 length is 14 residues. Germline CDR1 and CDR2: SSHAT and FNYEAQ (reference sequence). CDR3 sequence reads: CASSPLDRSYEQYF. The CDR3 DNA follows: TGTGCTAGCAGCCCCCTGGACAGGAGCTACGAGCAGTACTTC. Combining the CDR3 with reference TRBV7-7 and TRBJ2-7 gives the whole variable domain GAGVSQSPRYKVTKRGQDVTLRCDPISSHATLYWYQQALGQGPEFLTYFNYEAQPDKSGLPSDRFSAERPEGSISTLTIQRTEQRDSAMYRCASSPLDRSYEQYFGPGTRLTVT.

On this clone: This sample also contains other DNA sequences that code for the same CDR3. The chain joins TRBV7-2 to TRBJ1-5; 7 bases are a match to TRBD1. The CDR3 spans 15 residues. V shed 2 bases and J 5 bases; nucleotides not matched to a gene: 6. The germline V gene has CDR1 SGHTA and CDR2 FQGNSA. The CDR3 coding sequence is TGTGCCAGCAGCTTAAGGTGGGACAGCCATCAGCCCCAGCATTTT. It specifies CASSLRWDSHQPQHF.

This clone was detected once. The rearrangement links TRBV28 to TRBJ2-2, with TRBD2 matching 10 bases. The CDR3 has 17 amino acids. V was clipped by 5 bases and J by 7 bases; unmatched bases: 13. Germline lookup yields CDR1 MDHEN and CDR2 SYDVKM. CDR3 region: CASSPRTSGLISGELFF. For the CDR3, the DNA is TGTGCCAGCAGTCCCCGGACTAGCGGCCTTATCAGCGGGGAGCTGTTTTTT.

This clone is a singleton in its sample. The gene calls are TRBV7-8 and TRBJ1-4, with unresolved D. Looked up from germline, CDR1 is SGHVS and CDR2 is FQNEAQ. CDR3 length: 16 amino acids. The ends were cut back, 2 bases at V and 0 bases at J, with 10 bases in the middle. CDR3 DNA: TGTGCCAGCAGCTTATTTATGTCTGCAACTAATGAAAAACTGTTTTTT. Translated: CASSLFMSATNEKLFF.

V gene TRBV19 combines with J gene TRBJ1-5, with no clear D. The CDR3 has 15 amino acids. Trimming pared 6 bases from V and 3 bases from J, leaving 15 bases between. From germline, CDR1 is LNHDA and CDR2 SQIVND (reference sequence). The CDR3 reads CASRFRGGDNQPQHF. DNA of the CDR3: TGTGCCAGTAGATTCCGGGGTGGGGACAATCAGCCCCAGCATTTT.

This chain joins TRBV27 and TRBJ2-1, with 12 bases lining up with TRBD2. V trimming: 4 bases; J trimming: 6 bases; junction bases outside the gene matches: 7. The CDR3 has 16 residues. Per the germline V gene, CDR1 is MNHEY and CDR2 is SMNVEV (reference sequence). The CDR3 protein is CASSSTLAGGFNEQFF. CDR3 bases: TGTGCCAGCAGTTCCACACTAGCGGGGGGATTCAATGAGCAGTTCTTC.

The J gene is TRBJ1-5, the V gene TRBV19, with a possible D match to TRBD1 (5 bases). Deletions cut 5 bases from V and 4 bases from J, with 12 bases between. Germline-derived CDR1 and CDR2 are LNHDA and SQIVND (reference sequence). This CDR3 has 14 residues. CDR3 region: CASSGGGGNQPQHF. Written as DNA, the CDR3 is TGTGCCAGTAGTGGGGGGGGTGGGAATCAGCCCCAGCATTTT. Full variable domain (rest looked up from reference TRBV19 and TRBJ1-5): DGGITQSPKYLFRKEGQNVTLSCEQNLNHDAMYWYRQDPGQGLRLIYYSQIVNDFQKGDIAEGYSVSREKKESFPLTVTSAQKNPTAFYLCASSGGGGNQPQHFGDGTRLSIL.

This clone was observed a few times. V and J are TRBV4-3 and TRBJ2-3, with 7 bases fitting TRBD2. CDR1 LGHNA and CDR2 YSLEER come from the germline V gene. Trimming removed 5 bases from V and 8 bases from J; junction bases left unmatched: 13. The CDR3 covers 15 residues. CDR3 bases: TGCGCCAGCAGCGGGCGATCGAGAGCGGGATCTACGCAGTATTTT. Translating gives CASSGRSRAGSTQYF.

CDR3 sequence (DNA): TGTGCCAGCAGTTTATCGAAGGGCACGGAGGGGTATGGCTACACCTTC. This codes for CASSLSKGTEGYGYTF. This chain uses TRBV27 with TRBJ1-2, with D perhaps TRBD1 (5 bases). CDR1 and CDR2 (germline): MNHEY, SMNVEV (reference sequence). The ends were cut back, 0 bases at V and 5 bases at J, with 16 bases in the middle. This CDR3 is built from 16 residues.